What follows are 27 T cell receptor beta chains derived from one specimen sequenced in a study of response to subunit inactivated influenza vaccine (dated by TCRdb to about 2018). Receptors were amplified or captured by RT-PCR. The sequencer listed for this sample is Illumina HiSeq 2500. In-frame beta chains were kept once TCRdb had trimmed the public reads at Q25 with fastp and called clones with MiXCR. Under each unique CDR3 protein, matching rows form one entry showing the most common genes and DNA. Here the sample has hundreds of thousands of distinct CDR3 sequences; around 22% occur a single time. The ten largest make up 9% to 12% of the sample. This specimen was PBMCs from blood, taken approximately 22 months after vaccination. The receptors here all came from a man between 50 and 69 years old who received an inactivated influenza vaccine. Donor details come from another sample of the same person, matched by shared clones.

The J gene is TRBJ2-3, the V gene TRBV7-9; 7 bases match TRBD1. The germline CDR1 and CDR2 sequences are SEHNR and FQNEAQ (reference sequence). Trimming cost V 5 bases and J 13 bases; bases outside gene matches: 12. CDR3 length: 13 residues. The CDR3 spells CASSPADRVFEYF. In DNA form, the CDR3 reads TGTGCCAGCAGCCCCGCCGACAGGGTATTCGAGTATTTT.

This clonotype was detected only a few times. The chain has TRBV20-1 and TRBJ1-2; unclear D gene. CDR3 length equals 15 residues. The V gene lost 5 bases and the J gene lost 0 bases, with 16 bases spanning the gap. CDR1 is DFQATT and CDR2 is SNEGSKA in the germline V gene (reference sequence). Here the CDR3 reads CSASVSTKTNYGYTF. CDR3 bases: TGCAGTGCTTCAGTATCGACAAAAACTAACTATGGCTACACCTTC.

This clonotype has more than one count but fewer than ten. The chain couples TRBV7-2 to TRBJ1-4; D uncertain. The CDR3 has 16 amino acids. Germline CDR1 and CDR2: SGHTA and FQGNSA. Trimming left V 4 bases short and J 4 bases short, with 16 bases between. This CDR3 reads CASSSILNLVNEKLFF. Here the CDR3 DNA reads TGTGCCAGCAGCTCCATACTTAACCTGGTTAATGAAAAACTGTTTTTT.

This clonotype was counted between two and nine times. The chain links TRBV10-2 to TRBJ1-2, with D possibly being TRBD1 (6 bases). CDR1 and CDR2 (germline): WSHSY, SAAADI. V dropped 8 bases and J dropped 3 bases, with 28 bases sitting between them. This CDR3 comprises 18 residues. CDR3 DNA sequence: TGCGCCAGCTCAAGCGCCGGGACAACCGGCCCAAACCACTATGGCTACACCTTC. Protein product: CASSSAGTTGPNHYGYTF.

This clonotype was detected a few times. The chain uses TRBV12-3 or TRBV12-4 and TRBJ1-2; D gene unclear. The CDR3 covers 15 residues. Trimming cost V 5 bases and J 4 bases, with 17 bases left between them. The CDR3 nucleotides are TGTGCCAGCAGTAGACATGGCGGTGACCCCTATGGCTACACCTTC. Protein product: CASSRHGGDPYGYTF.

This clonotype was counted ten times or more. This chain links TRBV7-9 with TRBJ1-6, with 8 bases identical to TRBD1. Germline loops: CDR1 SEHNR, CDR2 FQNEAQ (reference sequence). The V segment lost 5 bases and the J segment 7 bases; nucleotides outside the gene matches: 7. CDR3 length: 15 residues. CDR3 region: CASSPQGVWNSPLHF. CDR3 bases: TGTGCCAGCAGCCCACAGGGGGTCTGGAATTCACCCCTCCACTTT.

For the CDR3, the DNA is TGTGCCAGCAAAACCGGGACAGGGGGCACCGGGGAGCTGTTTTTT. Translating gives CASKTGTGGTGELFF. The V and J genes are TRBV28 and TRBJ2-2, with 11 nucleotides matching TRBD1. This CDR3 has 15 residues. Losses at the gene ends were 7 bases for V and 4 bases for J; bases not matched to a gene: 5. Germline CDR1 is MDHEN and CDR2 is SYDVKM. Full variable domain (rest looked up from reference TRBV28 and TRBJ2-2): DVKVTQSSRYLVKRTGEKVFLECVQDMDHENMFWYRQDPGLGLRLIYFSYDVKMKEKGDIPEGYSVSREKKERFSLILESASTNQTSMYLCASKTGTGGTGELFFGEGSRLTVL.

CDR3 DNA sequence: TGTGCCAGCAGTTTACTCCGGGGTCGAGGGAGCAATCAGCCCCAGCATTTT. Translated: CASSLLRGRGSNQPQHF. The chain carries TRBV12-3 or TRBV12-4 and TRBJ1-5; no reliable D call. Trimming cost V 2 bases and J 1 base, with 15 bases left between them. The CDR3 contains 17 residues.

V gene TRBV4-3 combines with J gene TRBJ1-4, with unresolved D. The germline gives CDR1 LGHNA, CDR2 YSLEER. CDR3 size: 18 residues. Trimming took 0 bases from V and 2 from J, leaving 16 bases between them. This CDR3 is CASSQDQARPSTNEKLFF. In DNA form, the CDR3 reads TGCGCCAGCAGCCAAGATCAGGCCAGGCCCTCCACTAATGAAAAACTGTTTTTT.

In this sample, this clonotype turned up many times. The V gene is TRBV6-2 or TRBV6-3, the J gene TRBJ1-1, with D unclear. V gave up 2 bases and J gave up 0 bases, with 13 bases separating them. Germline assignment: CDR1 MNHEY and CDR2 SVGEGT. This CDR3 is built from 16 residues. The CDR3 nucleotides are TGTGCCAGCAGTTACGGCTCGACAAGTATGAACACTGAAGCTTTCTTT. This sequence encodes CASSYGSTSMNTEAFF.

The rearrangement joins TRBV12-3 or TRBV12-4 to TRBJ2-1; D perhaps matches TRBD2 (7 bases). The CDR3 covers 14 residues. The V end lost 8 bases, the J end lost 3 bases, and 14 bases lay between the germline ends. The CDR3 nucleotides are TGTGCCAGCCACAGAGGGGGGGGCTACAATGAGCAGTTCTTC. Its protein product is CASHRGGGYNEQFF.

The J gene is TRBJ1-2, the V gene TRBV4-2; D remains unclear. Germline V gene data show CDR1 as LGHNA and CDR2 as YNFKEQ. The CDR3 runs to 13 residues. V was pared by 0 bases and J by 7 bases, with 9 bases between. CDR3 nucleotides: TGTGCCAGCAGCCAAGATCGGGCTCGTGGCTACACCTTC. Translating it yields CASSQDRARGYTF.

The chain has TRBV11-2 and TRBJ2-3; the match to TRBD2 covers 9 bases. CDR3 length: 18 residues. The germline gives CDR1 SGHAT, CDR2 FQNNGV. The J segment lost 3 bases and the V segment lost 2 bases, leaving 12 bases of the junction unmatched. This CDR3 is CASSLRWTAGGGTDTQYF. The CDR3 region has the DNA TGTGCCAGCAGCTTAAGATGGACAGCGGGAGGCGGTACAGATACGCAGTATTTT.

The chain recombines TRBV5-1 with TRBJ2-7, with 8 bases that match TRBD2. This CDR3 region has 15 residues. The ends lost 0 bases at V and 6 bases at J; junction bases unmatched: 8. Germline V gene lookup returns CDR1 SGHRS and CDR2 YFSETQ. The CDR3, as DNA: TGCGCCAGCAGCTTGGCAGGGACTAGTGGAACCGAGCAGTACTTC. It translates to CASSLAGTSGTEQYF. The full variable domain, with the rest looked up from reference TRBV5-1 and TRBJ2-7, is KAGVTQTPRYLIKTRGQQVTLSCSPISGHRSVSWYQQTPGQGLQFLFEYFSETQRNKGNFPGRFSGRQFSNSRSEMNVSTLELGDSALYLCASSLAGTSGTEQYFGPGTRLTVT.

This clonotype was detected many times. V gene TRBV20-1 combines with J gene TRBJ1-5; 7 bases agree with TRBD1. Germline assignment: CDR1 DFQATT and CDR2 SNEGSKA (reference sequence). The CDR3 totals 12 residues. V trimming: 3 bases; J trimming: 7 bases; junction bases outside the gene matches: 3. This chain's CDR3 is CSARAQGQPQHF. Written as DNA, the CDR3 is TGCAGTGCTAGGGCACAGGGGCAGCCCCAGCATTTT.

This clonotype was seen only a few times. This chain links TRBV20-1 with TRBJ1-1; D perhaps matches TRBD1 (5 bases). This CDR3 is 13 amino acids long. Germline V gives CDR1 DFQATT, CDR2 SNEGSKA (reference sequence). V lost 6 bases and J 2 bases, leaving 13 bases between the germline ends. CDR3 region: CSAVPQGNTEAFF. CDR3 bases: TGCAGTGCCGTCCCCCAGGGAAACACTGAAGCTTTCTTT.

Points on this clonotype: An end of the junction does not agree with germline; a read error may underlie this. This chain uses TRBV27 with TRBJ1-2; D is possibly TRBD1 (6 bases). The germline V gene encodes CDR1 MNHEY and CDR2 SMNVEV (reference sequence). The CDR3 runs to 14 residues. CDR3 in amino acids: CASSLTGGRSGCTF. The CDR3 DNA reads TGTGCCAGCAGTTTAACTGGGGGGCGGAGTGGCTGCACCTTC.

The genes are TRBV12-3 or TRBV12-4 and TRBJ2-1, with D hard to call. The CDR3 has 12 amino acids. The V and J ends lost 6 bases and 13 bases respectively, with 16 bases between them. This CDR3 reads CASSSGSYGQFF. The CDR3 DNA follows: TGTGCCAGCAGCTCTGGTAGCTATGGTCAGTTCTTC.

The rearrangement joins TRBV29-1 to TRBJ2-1, with a possible D match to TRBD2 (6 bases). The CDR3 is made up of 13 amino acids. In germline, CDR1 is SQVTM, CDR2 ANQGSEA. Trimming took off 2 bases at V and 9 bases at J, with 14 bases between the two ends. CDR3 amino acids: CSVERRDGTEQFF. The CDR3 bases are TGCAGCGTTGAACGGCGGGACGGGACTGAGCAGTTCTTC.

This clonotype was picked up one time. As DNA, the CDR3 is TGTGCCAGCAGCTTAATCGGGGGGCGTACAGATACGCAGTATTTT. This encodes CASSLIGGRTDTQYF. V gene TRBV7-2 combines with J gene TRBJ2-3; a possible D gene is TRBD2 (7 bases). CDR3 length: 15 residues. V lost 2 bases and J lost 3, with 12 bases in between. Germline loops: CDR1 SGHTA, CDR2 FQGNSA.

This clonotype was observed at least ten times. The V gene is TRBV5-4, the J gene TRBJ1-6; D unresolved. The CDR3 runs to 14 residues. With 1 base removed from V and 8 bases from J, the gap between germline ends came to 10 bases. CDR1 SGHNT and CDR2 YYREEE come from the germline V gene (reference sequence). The CDR3 DNA reads as TGTGCCAGCAGCTTGCGAAACAGTGATTCACCCCTCCACTTT. This gives the protein CASSLRNSDSPLHF.

The chain carries TRBV25-1 and TRBJ2-1; TRBD2 might be the D (5 bases). CDR1 and CDR2 from the germline V gene are MGHDK and SYGVNS. V was cut by 5 bases and J by 1 base, with 12 bases left in between. The CDR3 has 15 residues. The CDR3: CASSPSRESYNEQFF. CDR3 coding DNA: TGTGCCAGCAGTCCCTCAAGGGAGTCCTACAATGAGCAGTTCTTC.

This clonotype has ten or more counts. The rearrangement links TRBV9 to TRBJ1-6; unclear D gene. Germline lookup yields CDR1 SGDLS and CDR2 YYNGEE. Trimming removed 6 bases at V and 7 bases at J, with 8 bases between. The CDR3 is 12 residues long. Here the CDR3 reads CASTTGNSPLHF. The CDR3 nucleotides read TGTGCCAGCACCACGGGCAATTCACCCCTCCACTTT.

The V gene is TRBV12-3 or TRBV12-4, the J gene TRBJ1-6; D unresolved. V lost 3 bases to trimming and J lost 8 bases, with 11 bases between them. CDR3 length: 14 amino acids. The CDR3 nucleotides are TGTGCCAGCAGTTTCATGATCGGCCATTCACCCCTCCACTTT. This gives the protein CASSFMIGHSPLHF.

This clonotype occurred a few times. The gene calls are TRBV7-9 and TRBJ1-6; 10 bases map to TRBD1. The CDR3 consists of 17 residues. CDR1 is SEHNR and CDR2 is FQNEAQ in the germline V gene (reference sequence). The junction had 6 bases not matched to a gene; V was cut back by 7 bases and J by 0 bases. CDR3 protein: CASTTGQGGSYNSPLHF. CDR3 DNA sequence: TGTGCCAGCACCACCGGACAGGGGGGCTCCTATAATTCACCCCTCCACTTT.

This clonotype was seen only a few times. The gene calls are TRBV4-3 and TRBJ1-1; D is ambiguous. Trimming stripped 4 bases from V and 4 bases from J, with 25 bases between. The germline V gene has CDR1 LGHNA and CDR2 YSLEER. The CDR3 contains 18 residues. The CDR3 nucleotides are TGCGCCAGCAGCCTGAGTGTAGGGATTTCCGTAATGAGCACTGAAGCTTTCTTT. Translating it yields CASSLSVGISVMSTEAFF.

The chain employs TRBV7-9 and TRBJ2-3; 8 bases line up with TRBD2. There are 16 residues in the CDR3. Germline values: CDR1 SEHNR, CDR2 FQNEAQ (reference sequence). The junction had 6 bases not matched to a gene; V was cut back by 1 base and J by 3 bases. The CDR3: CASSLDAGGWTDTQYF. The CDR3 region has the DNA TGTGCCAGCAGCTTAGATGCGGGGGGCTGGACAGATACGCAGTATTTT. Filled out from reference TRBV7-9 and TRBJ2-3, the complete variable domain reads DTGVSQNPRHKITKRGQNVTFRCDPISEHNRLYWYRQTLGQGPEFLTYFQNEAQLEKSRLLSDRFSAERPKGSFSTLEIQRTEQGDSAMYLCASSLDAGGWTDTQYFGPGTRLTVL.